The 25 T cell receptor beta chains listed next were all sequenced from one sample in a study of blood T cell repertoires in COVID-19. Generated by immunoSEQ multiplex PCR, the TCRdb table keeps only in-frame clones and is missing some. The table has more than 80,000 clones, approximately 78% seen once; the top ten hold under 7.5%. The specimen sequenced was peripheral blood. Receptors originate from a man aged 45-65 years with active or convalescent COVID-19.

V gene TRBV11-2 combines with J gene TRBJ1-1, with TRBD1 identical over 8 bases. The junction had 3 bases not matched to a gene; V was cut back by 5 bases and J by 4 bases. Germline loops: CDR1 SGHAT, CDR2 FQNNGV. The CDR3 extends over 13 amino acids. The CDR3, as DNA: TGTGCCAGCAGCACCGGACAGGGCACTGAAGCTTTCTTT. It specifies CASSTGQGTEAFF.

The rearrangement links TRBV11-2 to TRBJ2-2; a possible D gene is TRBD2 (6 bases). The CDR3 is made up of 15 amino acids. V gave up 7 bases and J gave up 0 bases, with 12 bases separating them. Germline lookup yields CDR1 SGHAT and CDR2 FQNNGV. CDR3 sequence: CASTPTRTNTGELFF. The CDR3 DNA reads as TGTGCCAGCACCCCGACTAGAACGAACACCGGGGAGCTGTTTTTT.

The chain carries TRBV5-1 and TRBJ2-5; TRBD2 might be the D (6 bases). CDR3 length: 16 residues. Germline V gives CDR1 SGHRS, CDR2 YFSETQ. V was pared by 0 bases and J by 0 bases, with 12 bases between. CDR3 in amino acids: CASSLGVAVYQETQYF. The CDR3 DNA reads TGCGCCAGCAGCTTGGGGGTAGCGGTCTACCAAGAGACCCAGTACTTC.

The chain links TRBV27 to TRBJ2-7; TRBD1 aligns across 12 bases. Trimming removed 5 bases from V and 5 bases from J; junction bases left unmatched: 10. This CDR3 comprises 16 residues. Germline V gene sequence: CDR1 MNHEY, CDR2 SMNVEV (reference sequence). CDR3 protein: CASSPAGTGGPNEQYV. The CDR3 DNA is TGTGCCAGCAGTCCAGCCGGGACAGGGGGCCCCAACGAGCAGTACGTC.

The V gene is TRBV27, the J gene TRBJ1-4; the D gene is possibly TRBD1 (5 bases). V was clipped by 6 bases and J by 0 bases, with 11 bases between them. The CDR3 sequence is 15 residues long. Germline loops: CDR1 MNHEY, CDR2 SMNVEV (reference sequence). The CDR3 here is CASRGRVATNEKLFF. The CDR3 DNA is TGTGCCAGCAGGGGGCGAGTTGCAACTAATGAAAAACTGTTTTTT.

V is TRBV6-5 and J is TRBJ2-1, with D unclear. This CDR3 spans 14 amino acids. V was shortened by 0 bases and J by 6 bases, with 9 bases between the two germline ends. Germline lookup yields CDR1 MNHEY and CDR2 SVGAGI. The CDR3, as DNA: TGTGCCAGCAGTTACTCGCACGGGTTCAATGAGCAGTTCTTC. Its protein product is CASSYSHGFNEQFF.

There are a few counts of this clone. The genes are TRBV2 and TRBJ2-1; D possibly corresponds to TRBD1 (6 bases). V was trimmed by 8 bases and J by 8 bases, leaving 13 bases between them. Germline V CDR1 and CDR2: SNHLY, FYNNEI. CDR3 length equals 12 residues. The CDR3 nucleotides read TGTGCCAGCGAGGAACAGGGCCATGAGCAGTTCTTC. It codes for CASEEQGHEQFF.

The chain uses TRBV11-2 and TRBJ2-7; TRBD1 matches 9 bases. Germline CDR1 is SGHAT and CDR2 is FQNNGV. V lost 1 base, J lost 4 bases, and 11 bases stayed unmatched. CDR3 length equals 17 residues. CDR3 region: CASSLGILTGTGYEQYF. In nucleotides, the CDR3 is TGTGCCAGCAGCTTAGGAATTCTAACCGGGACAGGGTACGAGCAGTACTTC.

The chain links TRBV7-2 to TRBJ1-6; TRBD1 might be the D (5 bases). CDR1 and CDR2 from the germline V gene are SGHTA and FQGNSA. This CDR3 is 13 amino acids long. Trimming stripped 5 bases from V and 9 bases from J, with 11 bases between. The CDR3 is CASSPHGGSPLHF. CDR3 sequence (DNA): TGTGCCAGCAGCCCCCACGGGGGTTCACCCCTCCACTTT.

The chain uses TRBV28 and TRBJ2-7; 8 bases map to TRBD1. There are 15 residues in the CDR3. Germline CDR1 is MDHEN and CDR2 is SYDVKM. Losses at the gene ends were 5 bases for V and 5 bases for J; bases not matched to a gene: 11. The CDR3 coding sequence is TGTGCCAGCAGTCCCGGACAGGGAGCCTTTGACGAGCAGTACTTC. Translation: CASSPGQGAFDEQYF.

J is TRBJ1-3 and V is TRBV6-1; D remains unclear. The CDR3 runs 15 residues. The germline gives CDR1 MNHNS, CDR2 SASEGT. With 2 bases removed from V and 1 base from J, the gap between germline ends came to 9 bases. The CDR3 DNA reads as TGTGCCAGCAGTGAACACAGACCTTCTGGAAACACCATATATTTT. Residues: CASSEHRPSGNTIYF.

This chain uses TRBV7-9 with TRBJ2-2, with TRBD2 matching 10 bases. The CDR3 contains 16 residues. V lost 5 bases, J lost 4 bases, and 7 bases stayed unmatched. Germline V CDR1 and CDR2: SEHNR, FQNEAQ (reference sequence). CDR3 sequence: CASSPAGGPTTGELFF. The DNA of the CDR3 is TGTGCCAGCAGCCCAGCGGGGGGGCCCACCACCGGGGAGCTGTTTTTT.

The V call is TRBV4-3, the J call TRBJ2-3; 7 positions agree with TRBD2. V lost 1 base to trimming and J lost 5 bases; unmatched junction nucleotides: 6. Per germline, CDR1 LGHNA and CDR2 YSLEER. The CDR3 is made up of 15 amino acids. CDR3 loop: CASSQGGGGQDTQYF. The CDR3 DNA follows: TGCGCCAGCAGCCAAGGGGGGGGAGGGCAAGATACGCAGTATTTT.

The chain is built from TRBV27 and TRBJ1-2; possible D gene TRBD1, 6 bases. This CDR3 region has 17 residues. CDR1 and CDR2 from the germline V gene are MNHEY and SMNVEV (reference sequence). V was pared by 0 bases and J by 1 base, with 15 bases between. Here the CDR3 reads CASSLSGRGKSNYGYTF. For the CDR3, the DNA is TGTGCCAGCAGTTTATCGGGGAGGGGGAAGAGTAACTATGGCTACACCTTC.

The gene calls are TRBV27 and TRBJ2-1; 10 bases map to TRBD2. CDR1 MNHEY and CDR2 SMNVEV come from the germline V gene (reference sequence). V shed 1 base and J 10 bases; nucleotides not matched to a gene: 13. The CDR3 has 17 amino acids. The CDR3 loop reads CASSLWGTVAGGQEQFF. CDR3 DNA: TGTGCCAGCAGTTTATGGGGGACGGTAGCGGGGGGCCAAGAGCAGTTCTTC.

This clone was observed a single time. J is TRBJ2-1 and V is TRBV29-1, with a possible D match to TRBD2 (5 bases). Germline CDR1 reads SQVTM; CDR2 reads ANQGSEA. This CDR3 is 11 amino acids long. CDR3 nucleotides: TGCTTAGGGAGCTCCTACAATGAGCAGTTCTTC. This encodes CLGSSYNEQFF.

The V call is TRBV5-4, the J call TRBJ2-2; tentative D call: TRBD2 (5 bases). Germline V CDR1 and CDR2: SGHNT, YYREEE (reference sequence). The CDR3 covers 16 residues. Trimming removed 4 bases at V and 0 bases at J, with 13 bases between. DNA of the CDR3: TGTGCCAGCAGCACCCTGTCGGGGTCGAACACCGGGGAGCTGTTTTTT. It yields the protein CASSTLSGSNTGELFF.

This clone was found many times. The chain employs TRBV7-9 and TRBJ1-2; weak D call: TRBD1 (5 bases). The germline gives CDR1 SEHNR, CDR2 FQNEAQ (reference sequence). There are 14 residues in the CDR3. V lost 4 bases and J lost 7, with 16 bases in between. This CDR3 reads CASSSGGGYSGYTF. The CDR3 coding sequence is TGTGCCAGCAGCTCCGGCGGGGGGTATAGTGGCTACACCTTC. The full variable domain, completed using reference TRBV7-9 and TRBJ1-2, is DTGVSQNPRHKITKRGQNVTFRCDPISEHNRLYWYRQTLGQGPEFLTYFQNEAQLEKSRLLSDRFSAERPKGSFSTLEIQRTEQGDSAMYLCASSSGGGYSGYTFGSGTRLTVV.

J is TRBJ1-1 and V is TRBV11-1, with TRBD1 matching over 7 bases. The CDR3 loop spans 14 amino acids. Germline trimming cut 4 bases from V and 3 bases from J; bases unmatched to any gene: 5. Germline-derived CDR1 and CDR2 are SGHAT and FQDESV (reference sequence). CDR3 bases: TGTGCCAGCAGCTCAAGGACAGGCGACACTGAAGCTTTCTTT. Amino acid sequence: CASSSRTGDTEAFF.

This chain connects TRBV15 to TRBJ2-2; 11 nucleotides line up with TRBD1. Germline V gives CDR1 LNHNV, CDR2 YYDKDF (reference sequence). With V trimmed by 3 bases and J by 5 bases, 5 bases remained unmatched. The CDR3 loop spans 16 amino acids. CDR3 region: CATSSQGQGVTGELFF. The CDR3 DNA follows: TGTGCCACCAGCAGTCAGGGACAGGGGGTGACCGGGGAGCTGTTTTTT.

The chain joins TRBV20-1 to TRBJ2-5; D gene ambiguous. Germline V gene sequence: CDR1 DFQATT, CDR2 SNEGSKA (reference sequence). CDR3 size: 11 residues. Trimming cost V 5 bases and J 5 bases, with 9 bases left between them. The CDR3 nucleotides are TGCAGTGCTCCTAGGTCGGAGACCCAGTACTTC. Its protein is CSAPRSETQYF.

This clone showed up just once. CDR3 region: CASSILLTDGYTF. The CDR3 coding sequence is TGTGCCAGTAGTATTCTCTTGACTGATGGCTACACCTTC. This chain connects TRBV19 to TRBJ1-2; no firm D call. The CDR3 extends over 13 amino acids. Germline CDR1 reads LNHDA; CDR2 reads SQIVND (reference sequence). Trimming took 3 bases from V and 6 from J, leaving 11 bases between them.

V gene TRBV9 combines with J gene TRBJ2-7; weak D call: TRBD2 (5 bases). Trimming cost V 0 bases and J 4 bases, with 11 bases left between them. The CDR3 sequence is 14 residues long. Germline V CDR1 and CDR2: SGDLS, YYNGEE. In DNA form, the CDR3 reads TGTGCCAGCAGCGTAGCGGGGAGTCGGTACGAGCAGTACTTC. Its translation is CASSVAGSRYEQYF.

Written as DNA, the CDR3 is TGTGCCATCAGGGACATTTCGAACACTGAAGCTTTCTTT. Amino acids: CAIRDISNTEAFF. The chain uses TRBV10-3 and TRBJ1-1, with a tentative D call TRBD1 (5 bases). From germline, CDR1 is ENHRY and CDR2 SYGVKD. Trimming removed 6 bases at V and 1 base at J, with 9 bases between. The CDR3 has 13 residues.

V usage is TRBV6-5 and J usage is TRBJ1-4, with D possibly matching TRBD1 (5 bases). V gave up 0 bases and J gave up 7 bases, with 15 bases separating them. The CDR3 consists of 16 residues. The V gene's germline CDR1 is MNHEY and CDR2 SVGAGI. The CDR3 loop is CASSYSPQGGSEKLFF. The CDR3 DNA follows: TGTGCCAGCAGTTACTCACCCCAGGGAGGAAGTGAAAAACTGTTTTTT.